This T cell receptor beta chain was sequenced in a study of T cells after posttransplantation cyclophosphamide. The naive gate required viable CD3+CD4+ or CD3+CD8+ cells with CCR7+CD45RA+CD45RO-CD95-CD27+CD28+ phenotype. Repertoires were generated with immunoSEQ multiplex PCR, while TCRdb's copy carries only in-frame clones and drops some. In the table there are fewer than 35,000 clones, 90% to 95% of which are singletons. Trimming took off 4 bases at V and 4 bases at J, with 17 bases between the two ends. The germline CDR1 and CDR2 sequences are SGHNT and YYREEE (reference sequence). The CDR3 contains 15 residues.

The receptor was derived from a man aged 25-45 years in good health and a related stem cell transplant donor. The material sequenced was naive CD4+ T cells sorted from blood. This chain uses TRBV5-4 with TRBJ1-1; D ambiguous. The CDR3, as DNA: TGTGCCAGCAGCCCCCCTCAACGGGTGGGCACTGAAGCTTTCTTT. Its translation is CASSPPQRVGTEAFF.